This T cell receptor beta chain was retrieved from a study of T cells in Graves' hyperthyroidism and ophthalmopathy. Study findings and constraints: A model using 13 V-J features told ophthalmopathy apart from stable hyperthyroidism. Before onset, ophthalmopathy was predicted by the model a median about six months earlier.

In the case of this clonotype: Its target is not known.

Regions amplified from RNA transcripts were the TCR beta CDR3 regions. Researchers ran a first-round RT-PCR on the TCR CDR3 using the HTBI primer set. A single record per CDR3 protein comes from TCRdb applying MiXCR to the multiplex PCR reads. Among some 360,000 distinct CDR3 sequences, about 14% were seen once, and the ten largest hold 9.5% to 11%. This TCR was sampled from an older woman with Graves' hyperthyroidism. Specimen: blood.

Here the CDR3 DNA reads TGCGCCAGCAGAATTTCGGGGGGGCAGTTCTTC. Protein: CASRISGGQFF. The gene calls are TRBV10-2 and TRBJ2-1; 7 bases map to TRBD2. Germline-derived CDR1 and CDR2 are WSHSY and SAAADI. The CDR3 runs 11 residues. V gave up 6 bases and J gave up 12 bases; unmatched junction bases: 5.